This passage covers 22 T cell receptor beta chains from one sample sequenced in a study of shared clonotypes between healthy human individuals. The table came from immunoSEQ multiplex PCR; TCRdb's copy has only in-frame clones and leaves some out. Of around 700,000 clones in the sample, approximately 73% were seen once. Sequences were obtained from memory CD4+ T cells sorted from blood. Subset denoted: CD45RA-negative fraction. These receptors came from a woman under 40 in good health.

A note on this clone: With a far larger clone one base away, a read error is the likely cause. V and J are TRBV6-5 and TRBJ2-7; D is ambiguous. Trimming pared 4 bases from V and 2 bases from J, leaving 15 bases between. The CDR3 spans 15 residues. CDR1 and CDR2 (germline): MNHEY, SVGAGI. This CDR3 reads CASSFLSFLPYEQYF. The CDR3 region has the DNA TGTGCCAGCAGTTTTTTGTCCTTTCTACCCTACGAGCAGTACTTC.

This chain links TRBV11-2 with TRBJ2-2; 8 positions agree with TRBD1. Unmatched junction bases numbered 5, after V lost 3 bases and J lost 5 bases. The CDR3 extends over 15 amino acids. Germline CDR1 and CDR2: SGHAT and FQNNGV. The CDR3 sequence: CASSLTGVGTGELFF. The CDR3 region has the DNA TGTGCCAGCAGCTTGACAGGGGTTGGTACCGGGGAGCTGTTTTTT.

The chain uses TRBV7-2 and TRBJ2-1; D is perhaps TRBD2 (6 bases). CDR3 length: 15 residues. The germline V and J ends were trimmed by 5 bases and 0 bases, with 11 bases remaining between them. From germline, CDR1 is SGHTA and CDR2 FQGNSA. CDR3 bases: TGTGCCAGCAGCCCGGGACTCAACTCCTACAATGAGCAGTTCTTC. Translating it yields CASSPGLNSYNEQFF.

The chain carries TRBV4-1 and TRBJ1-4; D is ambiguous. The CDR3 is made up of 17 amino acids. The germline V and J ends were trimmed by 1 base and 2 bases, with 14 bases remaining between them. Germline CDR1 reads MGHRA; CDR2 reads YSYEKL. This chain's CDR3 is CASSQGVGRLTNEKLFF. In DNA form, the CDR3 reads TGCGCCAGCAGCCAAGGAGTGGGAAGGTTGACTAATGAAAAACTGTTTTTT.

Worth noting for this clone: Other DNA variants within this sample encode the same CDR3. The chain employs TRBV5-1 and TRBJ2-1; 9 bases map to TRBD2. Germline V gives CDR1 SGHRS, CDR2 YFSETQ. The CDR3 has 15 amino acids. Trimming at V came to 3 bases and at J to 4 bases, leaving 5 bases not matched to a gene. CDR3 residues: CASSSSSGAYNEQFF. The CDR3 DNA sequence: TGCGCCAGCAGCTCTTCTAGCGGGGCTTACAATGAGCAGTTCTTC.

The CDR3 loop is CASSYSGGNTIYF. The CDR3 DNA sequence: TGTGCCAGCAGTTACTCCGGTGGAAACACCATATATTTT. This chain links TRBV6-6 with TRBJ1-3, with D unresolved. V shed 0 bases and J shed 3 bases, with 3 bases lying between them. Germline CDR1 and CDR2: MNHNY and SVGAGI (reference sequence). The CDR3 has 13 amino acids.

The chain combines TRBV15 with TRBJ1-1, with 9 bases fitting TRBD1. Per germline, CDR1 LNHNV and CDR2 YYDKDF (reference sequence). This CDR3 has 17 amino acids. V shed 3 bases and J 0 bases; nucleotides not matched to a gene: 8. The CDR3 DNA reads TGTGCCACCAGCAGGGCGACAGGGGGAAAGATGAACACTGAAGCTTTCTTT. It is translated as CATSRATGGKMNTEAFF.

V is TRBV4-1 and J is TRBJ2-1; the D is unclear. Germline-derived CDR1 and CDR2 are MGHRA and YSYEKL. The CDR3 runs to 19 residues. The ends were cut back, 0 bases at V and 2 bases at J, with 20 bases in the middle. In DNA form, the CDR3 reads TGCGCCAGCAGCCAAGATAGCCTCACTTCTGGACGGGCCTACAATGAGCAGTTCTTC. Translation: CASSQDSLTSGRAYNEQFF.

This clone was seen only once. Since a much larger clone is just one base distant, this may be a read error. The chain carries TRBV6-1 and TRBJ2-2; D not certain. The V end was cut by 3 bases, the J end by 4 bases, with 0 bases between. This CDR3 has 11 amino acids. Germline V gene lookup returns CDR1 MNHNS and CDR2 SASEGT. The CDR3, as DNA: TGTGCCAGCAGTGACACCGGGGAGCTGTTTTTT. Residues: CASSDTGELFF.

The rearrangement links TRBV19 to TRBJ2-3; TRBD2 might be the D (7 bases). Germline assignment: CDR1 LNHDA and CDR2 SQIVND (reference sequence). Deletions cut 6 bases from V and 4 bases from J, with 17 bases between. The CDR3 spans 15 residues. CDR3 in DNA: TGTGCCAGTAGAAAGGGGGGGTCTTGGGCAGATACGCAGTATTTT. As protein: CASRKGGSWADTQYF.

This clone was detected once. The rearrangement joins TRBV2 to TRBJ1-4; D is unclear. There are 14 residues in the CDR3. V shed 4 bases and J shed 8 bases, with 14 bases lying between them. The germline V gene encodes CDR1 SNHLY and CDR2 FYNNEI. For the CDR3, the DNA is TGTGCCAGCAGTGGTGGGCAGGTGGCCGAAAAACTGTTTTTT. This sequence encodes CASSGGQVAEKLFF.

The chain is built from TRBV10-1 and TRBJ2-7; D unclear. The CDR3 is made up of 11 amino acids. V lost 4 bases and J 7 bases, leaving 8 bases between the germline ends. Germline V gene sequence: CDR1 WNHNN, CDR2 SYGVQD (reference sequence). The CDR3 spells CASSGGWEQYF. CDR3 DNA: TGCGCCAGCAGTGGTGGGTGGGAGCAGTACTTC.

The V gene is TRBV2, the J gene TRBJ2-3, with 8 nucleotides matching TRBD2. CDR3 size: 15 residues. Trimming at V came to 5 bases and at J to 0 bases, leaving 4 bases not matched to a gene. In germline, CDR1 is SNHLY, CDR2 FYNNEI. CDR3 residues: CASSSSGHSTDTQYF. Here the CDR3 DNA reads TGTGCCAGCAGTTCTAGCGGGCATAGCACAGATACGCAGTATTTT.

V usage is TRBV5-1 and J usage is TRBJ2-2, with TRBD1 matching 7 bases. The CDR3 loop spans 16 amino acids. Losses at the gene ends were 0 bases for V and 7 bases for J; bases not matched to a gene: 9. Germline loops: CDR1 SGHRS, CDR2 YFSETQ. The CDR3 DNA follows: TGCGCCAGCAGCTTGGCGCTTGACAGGGTCGGCGGGGAGCTGTTTTTT. Protein product: CASSLALDRVGGELFF.

The chain has TRBV5-1 and TRBJ1-2, with D unclear. There are 12 residues in the CDR3. Trimming removed 0 bases from V and 4 bases from J, with 4 bases in between. Per germline, CDR1 SGHRS and CDR2 YFSETQ. Here the CDR3 DNA reads TGCGCCAGCAGCTTGGAACGCTATGGCTACACCTTC. Residues: CASSLERYGYTF.

The V call is TRBV11-2, the J call TRBJ1-4; 8 bases agree with TRBD1. The germline CDR1 and CDR2 sequences are SGHAT and FQNNGV. J lost 6 bases, V lost 3 bases, and 3 bases had no gene match. The CDR3 contains 14 residues. DNA for the CDR3: TGTGCCAGCAGCTTTGGGACAGGATATGAAAAACTGTTTTTT. Its protein product is CASSFGTGYEKLFF.

V and J are TRBV5-1 and TRBJ2-1; TRBD2 matches 7 bases. J lost 3 bases, V lost 0 bases, and 6 bases had no gene match. Germline assignment: CDR1 SGHRS and CDR2 YFSETQ. The length of the CDR3 is 16 residues. The CDR3 region is CASSLDDGRSYNEQFF. The CDR3 coding sequence is TGCGCCAGCAGCTTGGACGACGGGAGGAGCTACAATGAGCAGTTCTTC.

The chain is built from TRBV2 and TRBJ1-5, with 9 bases matching TRBD1. Germline assignment: CDR1 SNHLY and CDR2 FYNNEI. V dropped 5 bases and J dropped 5; count of bases not matched to a gene: 4. The CDR3 has 14 amino acids. CDR3 DNA sequence: TGTGCCAGCAGTCCCACAGGGGGCTATCAGCCCCAGCATTTT. This sequence encodes CASSPTGGYQPQHF.

This chain connects TRBV2 to TRBJ2-3, with 10 nucleotides matching TRBD1. The trim removed 6 bases at V and 4 bases at J, leaving 4 bases unmatched. The CDR3 totals 14 residues. Germline V gene sequence: CDR1 SNHLY, CDR2 FYNNEI. The CDR3 nucleotides read TGTGCCAGCAGGGAGACAGGGGGCGCAGATACGCAGTATTTT. This sequence encodes CASRETGGADTQYF.

This chain joins TRBV11-2 and TRBJ2-1, with D perhaps TRBD2 (5 bases). The CDR3 runs 16 residues. Germline V gene data show CDR1 as SGHAT and CDR2 as FQNNGV. The V end was cut by 5 bases, the J end by 5 bases, with 19 bases between. CDR3 protein: CASSTDTRRGHNEQFF. The CDR3 DNA follows: TGTGCCAGCAGCACAGACACAAGACGGGGTCACAATGAGCAGTTCTTC. The whole variable domain, remainder taken from reference TRBV11-2 and TRBJ2-1, is EAGVAQSPRYKIIEKRQSVAFWCNPISGHATLYWYQQILGQGPKLLIQFQNNGVVDDSQLPKDRFSAERLKGVDSTLKIQPAKLEDSAVYLCASSTDTRRGHNEQFFGPGTRLTVL.

The gene calls are TRBV6-6 and TRBJ1-5; 8 positions match TRBD1. Germline assignment: CDR1 MNHNY and CDR2 SVGAGI (reference sequence). CDR3 size: 13 residues. Losses at the gene ends were 5 bases for V and 7 bases for J; bases not matched to a gene: 4. The CDR3 DNA is TGTGCCAGCAGTGGACAGGGCGGCCAGCCCCAGCATTTT. Translating gives CASSGQGGQPQHF.

Worth noting for this clone: Other DNA sequences of this sample code for an identical CDR3. The CDR3 nucleotides read TGCGCCAGCAGCTTGCAGCCAGACCAAGAGACCCAGTACTTC. It yields the protein CASSLQPDQETQYF. The chain couples TRBV5-1 to TRBJ2-5; D ambiguous. The CDR3 sequence is 14 residues long. Trimming pared 1 base from V and 0 bases from J, leaving 7 bases between. CDR1 and CDR2 (germline): SGHRS, YFSETQ.